This TCR beta chain was obtained from a study of T cells in Graves' hyperthyroidism and ophthalmopathy (dated by TCRdb to between 2019 and 2020). As for the study more broadly: To identify TCR V-J signatures that set the groups apart, the researchers used a discovery cohort of 100 patients, made up of roughly 40 with Graves' ophthalmopathy and 55 to 65 with stable Graves' hyperthyroidism. The paper reports TCR Vbeta CDR3 sequencing of over 130 peripheral blood samples: under 45 ophthalmopathy, over 70 hyperthyroidism and about 17 progressor patients. The 75 to 100 discovery patients were randomly split 7:3 into training and test sets. Once sampling was done, hyperthyroidism patients were given methimazole at a starting dose of 30 mg daily, whereas ophthalmopathy patients were given high-dose intravenous methylprednisolone. In more than five Graves' hyperthyroidism patients, the study also compared T-cell repertoires from thyroid tissue with T-cell repertoires from blood. An independent validation cohort of under 20 hyperthyroidism patients and approximately 16 patients who later progressed to ophthalmopathy tested prospective prediction of ophthalmopathy.

A patient counted as having stable Graves' hyperthyroidism if no progression to ophthalmopathy occurred over 18 months of follow-up. Hyperthyroidism patients were newly diagnosed, had a disease duration of under 2 months, and were aged 18 to 65 years. The study excluded patients with uncontrolled infections, other autoimmune diseases, pregnancy or lactation. Diagnoses were established on the basis of clinical symptoms, serum thyroxine and TRAb, thyroid ultrasound, and orbital computed tomography. Total RNA was extracted with Trizol reagent, and quality was checked on an Agilent 2100 Bioanalyzer. The study at large found these results: Sample size was not statistically predetermined, and investigators were not blinded to group allocation. Blood samples also contained most of the expanded thyroid clonotypes (frequency above 0.001), which suggests that blood repertoires may reflect thyroid immune responses. In validation, the model predicted progression to ophthalmopathy a median of approximately 6.6 months before onset, with about 67% sensitivity and more than 72% specificity. A model built on a 13 V-J signature distinguished ophthalmopathy from stable hyperthyroidism, reaching 85% to 90% sensitivity and around 81% specificity in cross-validation and 80%/75% in testing.

The CDR3 numbers 10 residues from cysteine through phenylalanine. Just CDR3 DNA is preserved here, 30 bases in frame from base 1. The junction shows trimming of 5 bases on V and 9 bases on J, plus 7 bases between the germline ends. Looking up the germline V gene yields CDR1 SGHNT and CDR2 YENEEA. The TCR beta CDR3 regions were amplified from the RNA transcripts. The first round of RT-PCR for the TCR CDR3 was performed with the HTBI primer set and the Qiagen OneStep RT-PCR kit. Libraries were constructed in a second round of multiplex PCR, after which size selection and purification were carried out. Paired-end sequencing of the libraries was performed with 100 bp reads on an Illumina HiSeq2000. Per the original workflow: SOAPnuke was used to process the raw data, throwing out any read that contained adapters or uncalled bases, had a mean Phred below 15, or lacked an exact constant-primer or identifier match. High-quality paired reads were merged using COPE v1.2.5, and each unique nucleotide sequence was defined as a clonotype. Clonotypes were aligned to IMGT TRBV, TRBD and TRBJ reference segments using MiTCR v1.1. The analysis was restricted to V-J combinations with a frequency above 0.0001, which together covered 99% to 99.2% of the repertoires. The TCS score was defined as F50 (clonal expansion) divided by E x V (chaos), with BLOSUM62-based TCRdist calculated between CDR3 peptides within each V-J. Welch's t-statistics and random forest reduced approximately 520 V-J features to roughly 13, which were used in a naive Bayes classifier (R e1071). TCRdb reworked the public reads: Q25 trimming with fastp, MiXCR clone assembly, productive beta chains retained. Identical CDR3 proteins give one entry, which carries the most common genes and DNA. Here the V and J calls rest on TCRdb's processing, not on the authors' analysis. This sample has under 700,000 distinct CDR3 sequences in its table, and around 42% of those were observed once. The ten largest clones represent 8.2% of the sample.

Details on this clonotype: Its antigen remains undetermined. Per-base quality was not reported, and no clone a single base away is much larger than it.

Specimen: peripheral blood or thyroid tissue (not recorded which). The rearrangement combines TRBV11-3 with TRBJ2-5; a tentative D call is TRBD2 (5 bases match). The TCR was taken from a woman between 18 and 29 years old with Graves' hyperthyroidism. Donor details come from another sample of the same person, matched by shared clones. The sequenced DNA is TGTGCCAGCAGCCCCGGGGCCCAGTACTTC. The encoded protein is CASSPGAQYF.